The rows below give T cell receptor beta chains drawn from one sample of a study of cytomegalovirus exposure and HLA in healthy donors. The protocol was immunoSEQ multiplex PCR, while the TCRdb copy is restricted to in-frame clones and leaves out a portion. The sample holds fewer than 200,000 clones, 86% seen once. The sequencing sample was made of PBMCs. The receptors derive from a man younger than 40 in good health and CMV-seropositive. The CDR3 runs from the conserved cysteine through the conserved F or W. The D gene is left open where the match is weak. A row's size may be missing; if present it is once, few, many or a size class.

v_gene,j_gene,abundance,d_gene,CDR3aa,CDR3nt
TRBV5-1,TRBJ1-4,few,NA,CASSLEPVGEKLFF,TGCGCCAGCAGCTTGGAACCGGTGGGCGAAAAACTGTTTTTT
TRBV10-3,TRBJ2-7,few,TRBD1,CAISEEDRVWNEQYF,TGTGCCATCAGTGAGGAGGACAGGGTTTGGAACGAGCAGTACTTC
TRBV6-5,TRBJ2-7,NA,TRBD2,CASSPGLAARLGQYF,TGTGCCAGCAGCCCTGGACTAGCGGCGCGTCTTGGGCAGTACTTC
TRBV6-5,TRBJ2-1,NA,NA,CASNPTGGFDEQFF,TGTGCCAGCAACCCGACAGGCGGGTTTGATGAGCAGTTCTTC
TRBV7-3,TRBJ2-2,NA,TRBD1,CASSPDRANGELFF,TGTGCCAGCAGCCCGGACAGGGCTAACGGGGAGCTGTTTTTT
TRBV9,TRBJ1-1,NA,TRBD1,CASSAKTGGGNTEAFF,TGTGCCAGCAGCGCCAAGACAGGGGGCGGGAACACTGAAGCTTTCTTT
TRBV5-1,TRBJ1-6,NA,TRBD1,CASSLAGPGQNNSPLHF,TGCGCCAGCAGCTTGGCCGGCCCGGGACAGAATAATTCACCCCTCCACTTT
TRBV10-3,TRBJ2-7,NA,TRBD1,CAIREQGAYEQYF,TGTGCCATCAGGGAACAGGGGGCCTACGAGCAGTACTTC
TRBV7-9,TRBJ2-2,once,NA,CASSRRAQVAGELFF,TGTGCCAGCAGCAGAAGGGCCCAGGTGGCTGGGGAGCTGTTTTTT
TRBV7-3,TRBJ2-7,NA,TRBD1,CASSTTDRAGEQYF,TGTGCCAGCAGCACGACAGACAGGGCAGGGGAGCAGTACTTC
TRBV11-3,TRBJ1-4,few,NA,CASSLVGSNEKLFF,TGTGCCAGCAGCTTAGTCGGCAGTAATGAAAAACTGTTTTTT
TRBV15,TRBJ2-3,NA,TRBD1,CATSREKTGTGGPRTQYF,TGTGCCACCAGCAGAGAAAAAACCGGGACAGGGGGTCCTCGAACGCAGTATTTT
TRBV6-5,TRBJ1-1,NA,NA,CASRALSNTEAFF,TGTGCCAGCAGAGCCCTCTCGAACACTGAAGCTTTCTTT
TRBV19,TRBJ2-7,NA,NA,CASSRGRGGVDEQYF,TGTGCCAGTAGTCGGGGCCGGGGAGGAGTGGACGAGCAGTACTTC
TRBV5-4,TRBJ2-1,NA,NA,CASSLGWNEQFF,TGTGCCAGCAGCCTGGGATGGAATGAGCAGTTCTTC
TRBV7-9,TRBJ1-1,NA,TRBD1,CASSLGPTGDGTEAFF,TGTGCCAGCAGCTTAGGTCCGACAGGGGATGGCACTGAAGCTTTCTTT
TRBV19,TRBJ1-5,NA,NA,CASSSGTDLPNQPQHF,TGTGCCAGTAGTAGTGGGACCGACTTGCCCAATCAGCCCCAGCATTTT
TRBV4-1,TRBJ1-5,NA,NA,CASSQVWGNQPQHF,TGCGCCAGCAGCCAAGTTTGGGGGAATCAGCCCCAGCATTTT
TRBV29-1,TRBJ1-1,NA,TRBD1,CSVGTGDDTEAFF,TGCAGCGTTGGGACAGGGGATGACACTGAAGCTTTCTTT
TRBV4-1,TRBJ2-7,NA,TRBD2,CASSQEILAAYEQYF,TGCGCCAGCAGCCAAGAAATCCTAGCGGCCTACGAGCAGTACTTC
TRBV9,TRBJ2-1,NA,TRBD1,CASSISPGQGVYNEQFF,TGTGCCAGCAGCATATCGCCGGGACAGGGGGTTTACAATGAGCAGTTCTTC
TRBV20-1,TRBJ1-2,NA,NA,CSARESYGYTF,TGCAGTGCTAGAGAATCCTATGGCTACACCTTC
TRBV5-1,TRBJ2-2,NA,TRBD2,CASTFGTSGRAGELFF,TGCGCCAGCACCTTCGGGACTAGCGGGAGGGCCGGGGAGCTGTTTTTT
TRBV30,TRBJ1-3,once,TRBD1,CAWRDRSSGNTIYF,TGTGCCTGGCGGGACAGGAGCTCTGGAAACACCATATATTTT
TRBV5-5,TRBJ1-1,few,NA,CASSFGVSNTEAFF,TGTGCCAGCAGCTTCGGGGTCTCAAACACTGAAGCTTTCTTT
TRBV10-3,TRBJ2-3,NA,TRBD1,CAIKGTGETDTQYF,TGTGCCATCAAAGGGACAGGGGAAACAGATACGCAGTATTTT
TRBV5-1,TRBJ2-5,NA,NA,CASSDGAQETQYF,TGCGCCAGCAGCGACGGGGCTCAAGAGACCCAGTACTTC
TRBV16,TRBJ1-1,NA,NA,CASSQRQDVYTEAFF,TGTGCCAGCAGCCAAAGGCAGGACGTCTACACTGAAGCTTTCTTT
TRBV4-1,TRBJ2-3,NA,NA,CASRESPSTDTQYF,TGCGCCAGCAGGGAGAGCCCTAGCACAGATACGCAGTATTTT
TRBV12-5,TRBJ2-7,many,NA,CASGLATLDQYF,TGTGCTAGTGGTTTGGCCACACTAGACCAGTACTTC